The clone carrying this TCR beta chain was detected many times. The CDR3 is 15 amino acids. V was cut by 6 bases and J by 0 bases, with 12 bases left in between. This specimen belongs to a study of regulatory T cells in long-lasting Graves disease. Construction of TCR beta libraries relied on iRepertoire HTBI primers and on Arm-PCR targeting CDR3 regions. TCRdb fed the multiplex PCR reads into MiXCR, producing one record per CDR3 protein. The sample lists 360,000 or so distinct CDR3 sequences; roughly 17% were seen once. Time point indicated: newly diagnosed GD, antithyroid drugs for less than 3 months. The TCR library was made from RNA extracted from PBMCs. This same sample was also taken into another study, of T cells in Graves' hyperthyroidism and ophthalmopathy.

Sequenced here: peripheral blood mononuclear cells (PBMCs), sampled at new diagnosis, from a patient treated with antithyroid drugs. This TCR was sampled from a man aged 35 to 55 with Graves disease. The chain joins TRBV12-3 or TRBV12-4 to TRBJ1-5, with D perhaps matching TRBD1 (6 bases). DNA for the CDR3: TGTGCCAGCAGCCTCCACAGGGCTAGCAATCAGCCCCAGCATTTT. Its protein product is CASSLHRASNQPQHF.